The TCR beta chain under discussion was sequenced for a study of regulatory T cells in long-lasting Graves disease. Whole-study results and caveats: With persistent disease, TRBV28, TRBJ1-2 and TRBJ2-5 were the favored segments.

The authors built TCR beta libraries using iRepertoire HTBI primers and Arm-PCR of CDR3 regions. TCRdb analysed the multiplex PCR reads with MiXCR anew, one entry per CDR3 protein. In the table there are 400,000 to 550,000 distinct CDR3 sequences, about a sixth of which are singletons. The time point denotes: newly diagnosed GD, antithyroid drugs for less than 3 months. PBMC-derived RNA was used for the TCR library. The V gene end was trimmed by 2 bases and the J gene end by 2 bases; junction bases not matched to a gene: 6. CDR1 and CDR2 from the germline V gene are DFQATT and SNEGSKA (reference sequence). The CDR3 is made up of 14 amino acids. Many counts were recorded for this clonotype. Its specificity is not known. The sample also formed part of further work on T cells in Graves' hyperthyroidism and ophthalmopathy. That paper states: The authors deemed Graves' hyperthyroidism stable absent ophthalmopathy progression within 18 months.

Sequencing used peripheral blood mononuclear cells (PBMCs), obtained at new diagnosis, from a patient treated with antithyroid drugs. The chain employs TRBV20-1 and TRBJ2-7; 7 bases are a match to TRBD1. The clonotype originates from a woman younger than 30 with Graves disease. In DNA form, the CDR3 reads TGCAGTGCTAGACCTCCACAGGGGCCCTACGAGCAGTACTTC. This codes for CSARPPQGPYEQYF.